The sequence of this TCR beta chain was determined in a study of radiotherapy plus CTLA-4 blockade in lung cancer. The data were produced by immunoSEQ multiplex PCR, yet TCRdb's version contains in-frame clones alone and is incomplete. The profile shows about 98,000 clones, around nine tenths of them singletons. The CDR3 has 15 residues. Trimming pared 0 bases from V and 3 bases from J, leaving 8 bases between. Germline V gene lookup returns CDR1 SGHTA and CDR2 FQGTGA. The chain is built from TRBV7-3 and TRBJ1-4; no clear D. Sequencing was performed on peripheral blood, taken from a patient treated with radiotherapy plus ipilimumab. The sequence was obtained from a human donor with non-small cell lung cancer that progressed on radiotherapy plus ipilimumab. The CDR3 nucleotides read TGTGCCAGCAGCTTAACGGGCGGGCCTAATGAAAAACTGTTTTTT. It encodes CASSLTGGPNEKLFF.